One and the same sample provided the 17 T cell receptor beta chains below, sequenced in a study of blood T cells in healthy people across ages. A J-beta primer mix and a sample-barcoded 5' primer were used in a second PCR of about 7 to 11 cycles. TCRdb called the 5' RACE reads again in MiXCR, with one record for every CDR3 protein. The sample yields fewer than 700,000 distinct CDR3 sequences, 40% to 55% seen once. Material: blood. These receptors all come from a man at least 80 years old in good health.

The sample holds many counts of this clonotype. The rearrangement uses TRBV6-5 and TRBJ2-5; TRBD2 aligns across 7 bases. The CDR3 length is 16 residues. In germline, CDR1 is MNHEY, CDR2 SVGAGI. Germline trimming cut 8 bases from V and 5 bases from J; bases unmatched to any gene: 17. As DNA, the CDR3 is TGTGCCAGCGGGGGATCTCTCGGGCGGGAGAGGGAGACCCAGTACTTC. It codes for CASGGSLGRERETQYF.

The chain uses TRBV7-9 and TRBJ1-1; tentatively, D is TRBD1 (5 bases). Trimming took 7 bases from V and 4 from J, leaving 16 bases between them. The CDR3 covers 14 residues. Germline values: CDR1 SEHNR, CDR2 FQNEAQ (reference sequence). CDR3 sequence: CASTPLRTTTEAFF. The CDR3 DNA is TGTGCCAGCACCCCCCTCAGGACAACCACTGAAGCTTTCTTT.

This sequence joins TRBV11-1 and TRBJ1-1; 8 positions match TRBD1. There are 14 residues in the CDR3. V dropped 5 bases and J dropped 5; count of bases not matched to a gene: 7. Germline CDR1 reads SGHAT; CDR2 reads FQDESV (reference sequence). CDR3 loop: CASSQDRVRTEAFF. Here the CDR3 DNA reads TGTGCCAGCAGCCAGGACAGGGTACGGACTGAAGCTTTCTTT.

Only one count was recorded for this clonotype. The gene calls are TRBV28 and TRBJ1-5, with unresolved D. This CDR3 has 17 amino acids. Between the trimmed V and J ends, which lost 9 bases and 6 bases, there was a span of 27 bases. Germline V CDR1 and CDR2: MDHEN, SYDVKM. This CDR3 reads CASKAQRKGVWGQPQHF. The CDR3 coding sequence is TGTGCCAGTAAAGCTCAGAGGAAAGGAGTCTGGGGTCAGCCCCAGCATTTT.

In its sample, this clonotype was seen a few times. CDR3 DNA sequence: TGCAGTGCTAGCCCCGGGACAGGACACTACGAGCAGTACTTC. Amino acids: CSASPGTGHYEQYF. This chain uses TRBV20-1 with TRBJ2-5; 8 bases align to TRBD1. The closer fit of TRBJ2-7 to the DNA end suggests the J call may be wrong. The CDR3 has 14 residues. Germline V CDR1 and CDR2: DFQATT, SNEGSKA (reference sequence).

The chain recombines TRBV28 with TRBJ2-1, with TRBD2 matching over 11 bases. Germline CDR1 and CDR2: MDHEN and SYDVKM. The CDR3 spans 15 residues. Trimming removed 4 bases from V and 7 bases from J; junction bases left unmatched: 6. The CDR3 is CASSSIAGGRNEQFF. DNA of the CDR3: TGTGCCAGCAGTTCCATAGCGGGAGGGCGAAATGAGCAGTTCTTC.

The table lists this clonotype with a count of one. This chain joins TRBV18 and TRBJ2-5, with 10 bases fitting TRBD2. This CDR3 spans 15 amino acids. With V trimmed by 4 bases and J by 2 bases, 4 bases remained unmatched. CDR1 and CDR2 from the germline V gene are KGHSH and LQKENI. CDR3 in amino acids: CASSQGLAKQETQYF. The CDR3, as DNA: TGTGCCAGCTCACAGGGACTAGCGAAACAAGAGACCCAGTACTTC.

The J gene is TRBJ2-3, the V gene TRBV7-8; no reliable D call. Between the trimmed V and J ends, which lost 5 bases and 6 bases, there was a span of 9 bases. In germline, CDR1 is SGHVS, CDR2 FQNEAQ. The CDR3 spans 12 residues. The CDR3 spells CASSTAQDTQYF. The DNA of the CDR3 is TGTGCCAGCAGCACCGCTCAGGATACGCAGTATTTT.

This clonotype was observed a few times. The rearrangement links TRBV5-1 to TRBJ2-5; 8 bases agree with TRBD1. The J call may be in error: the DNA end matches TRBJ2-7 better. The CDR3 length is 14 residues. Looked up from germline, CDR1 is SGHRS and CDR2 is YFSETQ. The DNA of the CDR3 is TGCGCCAGCAGCTTGGCGGACAGGGTGGACGAGCAGTACTTC. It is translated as CASSLADRVDEQYF.

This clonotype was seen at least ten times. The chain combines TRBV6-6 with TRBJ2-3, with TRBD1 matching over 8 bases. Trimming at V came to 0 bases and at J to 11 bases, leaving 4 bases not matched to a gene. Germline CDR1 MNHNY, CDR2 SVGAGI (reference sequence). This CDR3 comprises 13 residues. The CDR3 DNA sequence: TGTGCCAGCAGTTACTCGTCCGGGACAGGGCAGTATTTT. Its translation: CASSYSSGTGQYF.

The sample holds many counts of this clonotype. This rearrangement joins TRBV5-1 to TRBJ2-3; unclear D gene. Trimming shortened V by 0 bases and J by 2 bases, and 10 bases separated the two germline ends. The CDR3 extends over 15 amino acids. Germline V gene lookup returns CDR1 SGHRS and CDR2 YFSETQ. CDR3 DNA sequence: TGCGCCAGCAGCTTGGTTCGGATTTCCACAGATACGCAGTATTTT. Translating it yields CASSLVRISTDTQYF.

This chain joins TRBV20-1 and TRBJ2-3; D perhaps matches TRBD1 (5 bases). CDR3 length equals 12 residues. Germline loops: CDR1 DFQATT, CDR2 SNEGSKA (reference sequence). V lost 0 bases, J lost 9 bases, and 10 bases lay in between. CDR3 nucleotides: TGCAGTGCTAGAGAGGCAGGGAAGACGCAGTATTTT. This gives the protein CSAREAGKTQYF.

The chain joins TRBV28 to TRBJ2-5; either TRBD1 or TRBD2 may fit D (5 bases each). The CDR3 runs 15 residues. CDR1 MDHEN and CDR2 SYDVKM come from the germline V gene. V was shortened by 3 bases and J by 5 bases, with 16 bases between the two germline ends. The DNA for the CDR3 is TGTGCCAGCAGTTTTAGCTATGGGGGTTTGGAGACCCAGTACTTC. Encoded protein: CASSFSYGGLETQYF.

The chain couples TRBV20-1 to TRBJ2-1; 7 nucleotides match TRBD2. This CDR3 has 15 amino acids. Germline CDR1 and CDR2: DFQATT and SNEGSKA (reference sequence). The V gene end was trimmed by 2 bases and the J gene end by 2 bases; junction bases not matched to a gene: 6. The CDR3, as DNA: TGCAGTGCTAGATTTCCTAGCGGCACCTACAATGAGCAGTTCTTC. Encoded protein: CSARFPSGTYNEQFF.

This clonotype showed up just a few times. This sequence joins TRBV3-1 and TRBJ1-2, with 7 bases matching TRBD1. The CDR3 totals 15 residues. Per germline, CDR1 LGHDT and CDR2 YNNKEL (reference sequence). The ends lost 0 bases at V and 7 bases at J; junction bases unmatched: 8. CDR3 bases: TGTGCCAGCAGCCAAGATCAGTCAGGGGGTCGTGGCTACACCTTC. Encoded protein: CASSQDQSGGRGYTF.

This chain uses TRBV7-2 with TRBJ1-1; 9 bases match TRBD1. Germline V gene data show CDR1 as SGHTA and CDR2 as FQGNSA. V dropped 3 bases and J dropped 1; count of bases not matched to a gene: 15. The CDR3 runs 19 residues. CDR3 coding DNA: TGTGCCAGCAGCTTCATCCGGGGATGGGGGACAGGGACGAACACTGAAGCTTTCTTT. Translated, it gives CASSFIRGWGTGTNTEAFF.

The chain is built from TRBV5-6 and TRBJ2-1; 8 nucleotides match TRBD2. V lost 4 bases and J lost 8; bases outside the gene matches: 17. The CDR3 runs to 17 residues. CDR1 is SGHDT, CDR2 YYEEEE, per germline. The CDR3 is CASSAPGPGLEVHEQFF. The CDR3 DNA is TGTGCCAGCAGCGCGCCAGGTCCGGGACTAGAGGTACATGAGCAGTTCTTC.